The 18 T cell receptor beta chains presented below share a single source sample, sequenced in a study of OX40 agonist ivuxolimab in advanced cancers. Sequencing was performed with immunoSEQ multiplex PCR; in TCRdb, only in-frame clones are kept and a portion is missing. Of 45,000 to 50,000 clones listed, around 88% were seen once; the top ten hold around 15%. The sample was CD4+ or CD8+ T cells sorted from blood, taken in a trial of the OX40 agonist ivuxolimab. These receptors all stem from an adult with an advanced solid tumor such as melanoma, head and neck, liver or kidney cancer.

The DNA for the CDR3 is TGTGCCAGCAGCTCGGGACAGTCGGGCGAGCAGTTCTTC. Translating gives CASSSGQSGEQFF. This chain uses TRBV7-3 with TRBJ2-1; TRBD1 agrees at 7 bases. This CDR3 spans 13 amino acids. Germline V gene data show CDR1 as SGHTA and CDR2 as FQGTGA. The V segment lost 4 bases and the J segment 10 bases; nucleotides outside the gene matches: 7.

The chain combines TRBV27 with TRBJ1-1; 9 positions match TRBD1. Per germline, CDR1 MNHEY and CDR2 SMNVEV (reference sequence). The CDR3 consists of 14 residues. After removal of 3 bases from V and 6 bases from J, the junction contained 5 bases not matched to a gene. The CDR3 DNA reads TGTGCCAGCAGTTTTGACAGGGGGACCGCTGAAGCTTTCTTT. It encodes CASSFDRGTAEAFF.

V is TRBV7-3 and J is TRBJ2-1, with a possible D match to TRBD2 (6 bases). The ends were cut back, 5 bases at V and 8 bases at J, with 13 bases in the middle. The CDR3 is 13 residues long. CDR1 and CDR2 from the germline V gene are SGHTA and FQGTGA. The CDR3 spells CASSLTQRDEQFF. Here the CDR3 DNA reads TGTGCCAGCAGCCTTACCCAGCGGGATGAGCAGTTCTTC.

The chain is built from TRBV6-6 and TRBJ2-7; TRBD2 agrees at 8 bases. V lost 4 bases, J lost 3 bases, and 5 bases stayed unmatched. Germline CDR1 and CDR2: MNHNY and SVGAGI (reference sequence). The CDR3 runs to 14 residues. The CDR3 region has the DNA TGTGCCAGCAGTTTCTCGGGGGGGTACTACGAGCAGTACTTC. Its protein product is CASSFSGGYYEQYF.

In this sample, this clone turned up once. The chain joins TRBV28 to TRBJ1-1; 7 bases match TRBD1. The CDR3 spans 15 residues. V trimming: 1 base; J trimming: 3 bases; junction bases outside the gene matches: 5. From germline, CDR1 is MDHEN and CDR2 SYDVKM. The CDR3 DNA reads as TGTGCCAGCAGTTTATCGGGCAGGGGGTACACTGAAGCTTTCTTT. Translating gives CASSLSGRGYTEAFF.

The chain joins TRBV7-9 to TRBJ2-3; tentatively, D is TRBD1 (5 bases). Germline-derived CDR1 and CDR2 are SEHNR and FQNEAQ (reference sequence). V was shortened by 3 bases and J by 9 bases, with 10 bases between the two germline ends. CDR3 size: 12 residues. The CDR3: CASSLDMHTQYF. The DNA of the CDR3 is TGTGCCAGCAGCTTGGACATGCACACGCAGTATTTT.

The CDR3 nucleotides are TGTGCCAGCAGCTCCAAGGATAGAGGGTTGGAGTATGGCTACACCTTC. Amino acids: CASSSKDRGLEYGYTF. V usage is TRBV11-1 and J usage is TRBJ1-2; D unclear. V was shortened by 4 bases and J by 5 bases, with 20 bases between the two germline ends. This CDR3 contains 16 residues. Per the germline V gene, CDR1 is SGHAT and CDR2 is FQDESV (reference sequence).

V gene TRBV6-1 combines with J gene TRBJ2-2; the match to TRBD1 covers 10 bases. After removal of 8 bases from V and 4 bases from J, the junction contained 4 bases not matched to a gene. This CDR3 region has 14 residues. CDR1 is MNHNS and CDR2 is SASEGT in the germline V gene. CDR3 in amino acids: CASGDRGLTGELFF. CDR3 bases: TGTGCCAGCGGAGACAGGGGGCTCACCGGGGAGCTGTTTTTT.

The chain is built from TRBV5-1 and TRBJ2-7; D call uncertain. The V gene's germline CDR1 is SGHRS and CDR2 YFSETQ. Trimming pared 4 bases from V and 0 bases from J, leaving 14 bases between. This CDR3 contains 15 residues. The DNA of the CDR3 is TGCGCCAGCAGCGGCGCGGCCTTGAGCTCCTACGAGCAGTACTTC. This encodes CASSGAALSSYEQYF.

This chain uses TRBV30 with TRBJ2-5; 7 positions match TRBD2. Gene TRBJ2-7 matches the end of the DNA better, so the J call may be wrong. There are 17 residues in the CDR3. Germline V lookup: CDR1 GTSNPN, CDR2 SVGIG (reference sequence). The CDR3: CAWSVGFPAGWRYEQYF. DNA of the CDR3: TGTGCCTGGAGTGTAGGCTTCCCAGCGGGATGGAGGTACGAGCAGTACTTC.

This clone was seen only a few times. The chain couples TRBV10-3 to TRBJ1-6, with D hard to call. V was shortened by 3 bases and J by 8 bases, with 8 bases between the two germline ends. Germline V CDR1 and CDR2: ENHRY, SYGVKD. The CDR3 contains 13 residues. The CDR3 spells CAISETVDSPLHF. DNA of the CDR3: TGTGCCATCAGTGAAACAGTGGATTCACCCCTCCACTTT.

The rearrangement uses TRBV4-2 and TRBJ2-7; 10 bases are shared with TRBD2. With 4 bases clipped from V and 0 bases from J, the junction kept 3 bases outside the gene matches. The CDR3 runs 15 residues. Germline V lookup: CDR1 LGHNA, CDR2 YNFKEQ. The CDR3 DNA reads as TGTGCCAGCAGCCTCCCTAGCGGGGGCTCCTACGAGCAGTACTTC. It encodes CASSLPSGGSYEQYF.

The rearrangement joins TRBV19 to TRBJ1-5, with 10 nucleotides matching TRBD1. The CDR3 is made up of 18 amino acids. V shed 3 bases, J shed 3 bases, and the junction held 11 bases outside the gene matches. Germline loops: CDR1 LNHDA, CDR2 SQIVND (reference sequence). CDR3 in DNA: TGTGCCAGTAGTATCGGATGGGGGACAGGGGCGTCCAATCAGCCCCAGCATTTT. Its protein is CASSIGWGTGASNQPQHF. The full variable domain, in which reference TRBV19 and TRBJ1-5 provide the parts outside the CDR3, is DGGITQSPKYLFRKEGQNVTLSCEQNLNHDAMYWYRQDPGQGLRLIYYSQIVNDFQKGDIAEGYSVSREKKESFPLTVTSAQKNPTAFYLCASSIGWGTGASNQPQHFGDGTRLSIL.

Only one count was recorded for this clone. The CDR3: CAGRTGTEQYF. Here the CDR3 DNA reads TGTGCCGGACGGACAGGAACCGAGCAGTACTTC. The chain recombines TRBV30 with TRBJ2-7, with 7 bases that match TRBD1. V lost 8 bases and J lost 6; bases outside the gene matches: 7. CDR1 is GTSNPN and CDR2 is SVGIG in the germline V gene (reference sequence). The CDR3 runs 11 residues. Filled out from reference TRBV30 and TRBJ2-7, the complete variable domain reads SQTIHQWPATLVQPVGSPLSLECTVEGTSNPNLYWYRQAAGRGLQLLFYSVGIGQISSEVPQNLSASRPQDRQFILSSKKLLLSDSGFYLCAGRTGTEQYFGPGTRLTVT.

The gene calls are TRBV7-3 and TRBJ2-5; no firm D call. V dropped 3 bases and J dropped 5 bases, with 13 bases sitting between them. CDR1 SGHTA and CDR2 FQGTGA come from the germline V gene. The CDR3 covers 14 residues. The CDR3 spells CASSLNALGETQYF. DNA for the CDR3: TGTGCCAGCAGCTTGAACGCCCTCGGGGAGACCCAGTACTTC.

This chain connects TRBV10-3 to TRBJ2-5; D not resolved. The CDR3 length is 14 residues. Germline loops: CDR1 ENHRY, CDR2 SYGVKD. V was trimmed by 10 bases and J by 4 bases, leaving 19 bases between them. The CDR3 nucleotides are TGTGCCACAGCCTTTAAGGGTTTACGAGAGACCCAGTACTTC. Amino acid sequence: CATAFKGLRETQYF.

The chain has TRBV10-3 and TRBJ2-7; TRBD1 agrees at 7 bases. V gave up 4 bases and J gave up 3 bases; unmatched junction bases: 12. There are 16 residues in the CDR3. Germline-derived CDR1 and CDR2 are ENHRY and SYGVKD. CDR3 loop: CAISARTGVGDYEQYF. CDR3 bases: TGTGCCATCAGTGCTCGTACAGGGGTTGGGGACTACGAGCAGTACTTC.

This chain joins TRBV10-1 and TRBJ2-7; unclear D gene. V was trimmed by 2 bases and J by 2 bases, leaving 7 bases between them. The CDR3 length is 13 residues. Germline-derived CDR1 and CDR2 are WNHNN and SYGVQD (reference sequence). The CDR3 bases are TGCGCCAGCAGTGAGCTGGCGACCTACGAGCAGTACTTC. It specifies CASSELATYEQYF.